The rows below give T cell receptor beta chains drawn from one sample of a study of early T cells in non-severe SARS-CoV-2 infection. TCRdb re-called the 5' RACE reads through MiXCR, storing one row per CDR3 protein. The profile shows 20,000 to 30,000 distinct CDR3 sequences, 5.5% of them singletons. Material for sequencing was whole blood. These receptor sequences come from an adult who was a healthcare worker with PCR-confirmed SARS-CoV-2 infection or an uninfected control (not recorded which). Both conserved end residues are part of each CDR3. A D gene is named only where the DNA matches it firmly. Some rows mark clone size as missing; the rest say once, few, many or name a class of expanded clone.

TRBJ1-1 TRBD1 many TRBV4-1 TGCGCCAGCAGCCAAGATCCCCGGGACAGGGGTTCGAACACTGAAGCTTTCTTT CASSQDPRDRGSNTEAFF
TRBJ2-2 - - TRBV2 TGTGCCAGCGGCGGGCAGGCGACCTACACCGGGGAGCTGTTTTTT CASGGQATYTGELFF
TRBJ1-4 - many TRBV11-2 TGTGCCAGCAGCTTAGGACAGGCAACTAATGAAAAACTGTTTTTT CASSLGQATNEKLFF
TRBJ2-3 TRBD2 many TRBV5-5 TGTGCCAGCAGCTCCACCGGGACTAGCGGGGGGCTGTACAGCACAGATACGCAGTATTTT CASSSTGTSGGLYSTDTQYF
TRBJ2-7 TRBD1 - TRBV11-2 TGTGCCAGCACCTTGACAGGGACAACCTACGAGCAGTACTTC CASTLTGTTYEQYF
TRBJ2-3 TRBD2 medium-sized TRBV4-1 TGCGCCAGCAGCCAAGAAGCTGGACTAGCGGCTAGCACAGATACGCAGTATTTT CASSQEAGLAASTDTQYF
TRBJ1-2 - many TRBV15 TGTGCCACCAGCAGAGGCCTCTCGGGACTTCGTGTCTACACCTTC CATSRGLSGLRVYTF
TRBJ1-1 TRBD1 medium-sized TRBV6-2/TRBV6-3 TGTGCCAGCAGGGCGACAGGGGCATTGGATGAAGCTTTCTTT CASRATGALDEAFF
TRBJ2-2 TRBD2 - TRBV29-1 TGCAGCGTTGTGGGGACTAGTCCCGCCGGGGAGCTGTTTTTT CSVVGTSPAGELFF
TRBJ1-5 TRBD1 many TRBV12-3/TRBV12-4 TGTGCCAGCAGCGAACACAGGGGGGGGCAGCCCCAGCATTTT CASSEHRGGQPQHF
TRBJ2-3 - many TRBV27 TGTGCCAGCAAATGGGCTCTGGACCGAGCTGATACGCAGTATTTT CASKWALDRADTQYF
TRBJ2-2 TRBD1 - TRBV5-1 TGCGCCAGCAGCCCAGGACAGGGGACCACCGGGGAGCTGTTTTTT CASSPGQGTTGELFF
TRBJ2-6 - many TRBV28 TGTGCCAGCGAGTCCAAGGGATTACCTGGGGCCAACGTCCTGACTTTC CASESKGLPGANVLTF
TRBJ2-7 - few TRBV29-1 TGCAGCGCCACGGACTCCTCCTACGAGCAGTACTTC CSATDSSYEQYF
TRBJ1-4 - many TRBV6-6 TGTGCCAGCAGTTACCCCCTACCAGCGACCGATGAAAAACTGTTTTTT CASSYPLPATDEKLFF
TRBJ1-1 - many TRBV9 TGTGCCAGCAGCGTAGAACCCTCTTCGAACACTGAAGCTTTCTTT CASSVEPSSNTEAFF
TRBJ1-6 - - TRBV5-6 TGTGCCAGCAGCTTGCAACGGGCCAATTCACCCCTCCACTTT CASSLQRANSPLHF
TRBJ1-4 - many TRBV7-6 TGTGCCAGCAGCCCGACCGTCCTGAATGAAAAACTGTTTTTT CASSPTVLNEKLFF
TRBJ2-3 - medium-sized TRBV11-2 TGTGCCAGCAGATACCCAACAGATACGCAGTATTTT CASRYPTDTQYF
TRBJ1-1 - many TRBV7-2 TGTGCCAGCAGCTTAGTTGCAGGATTGGACGGAGCTTTCTTT CASSLVAGLDGAFF
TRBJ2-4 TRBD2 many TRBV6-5 TGTGCCAGCGGGACTAGGGCGTACATTCAGTACTTC CASGTRAYIQYF
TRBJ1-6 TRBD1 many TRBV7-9 TGTGCCAGCAGCTCTTTGAACAGGGGTGGCAATTCACCCCTCCACTTT CASSSLNRGGNSPLHF
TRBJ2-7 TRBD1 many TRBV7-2 TGTGCCAGCACCCCGGACAGGGGGAACTACGAGCAGTACTTC CASTPDRGNYEQYF
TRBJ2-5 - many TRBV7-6 TGTGCCAGCAGCTACTACAGGGAGACCCAGTACTTC CASSYYRETQYF
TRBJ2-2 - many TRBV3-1 TGTGCCAGCAGCCAGGTGGACACCGGGGAGCTGTTTTTT CASSQVDTGELFF
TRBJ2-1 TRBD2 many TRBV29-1 TGCAGCGTAGAACTAGCGGGGGGGTTGTGGGAGCAGTTCTTC CSVELAGGLWEQFF
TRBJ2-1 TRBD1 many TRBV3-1 TGTGCCAGCAGCCAAGAACGGCTCGGGACAGTCAGCCTCTCCTACAATGAGCAGTTCTTC CASSQERLGTVSLSYNEQFF
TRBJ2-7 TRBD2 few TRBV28 TGTGCCAGCAGTTTAGTCGAGGTTAGCGGGGAACCCTACGAGCAGTACTTC CASSLVEVSGEPYEQYF
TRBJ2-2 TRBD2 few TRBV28 TGTGCCAGCAGTCCGACTAGCGCAAACACCGGGGAGCTGTTTTTT CASSPTSANTGELFF
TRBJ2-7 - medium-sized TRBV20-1 TGCAGTGCCCTCTCCGGGGGAGACGAGCAGTACTTC CSALSGGDEQYF
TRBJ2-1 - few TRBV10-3 TGTGCCATCAGTGAGTCTCCCCCGGATGAGCAGTTCTTC CAISESPPDEQFF
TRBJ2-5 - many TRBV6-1 TGTGCCAGCAGTGTAAAACAAGAGACCCAGTACTTC CASSVKQETQYF
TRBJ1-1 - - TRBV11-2 TGTGCCAGCAGCTTAGATCGGGGAGACACTGAAGCTTTCTTT CASSLDRGDTEAFF
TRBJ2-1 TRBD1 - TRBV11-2 TGTGCCAGCAGCTTTCGGGACAGTTACAATGAGCAGTTCTTC CASSFRDSYNEQFF
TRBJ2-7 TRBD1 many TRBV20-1 TGCAGTGCTACGGACAGGGAGTTGTACGAGCAGTACTTC CSATDRELYEQYF
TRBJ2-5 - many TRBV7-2 TGTGCCAGCAGCCGACGACGCAACCAAGAGACCCAGTACTTC CASSRRRNQETQYF